The rows below give T cell receptor beta chains drawn from one sample of a study of shared clonotypes between healthy human individuals. The table came from immunoSEQ multiplex PCR; TCRdb's copy has only in-frame clones and leaves some out. There are roughly 500,000 clones in the sample; approximately 78% occur only once, and around 12% lies in the top ten. Sequenced: PBMCs. The source of these receptors is a woman aged 40 to 50 in good health. Some clones in this sample may be carry-over from other donors' samples. CDR3s include the opening cysteine and the closing phenylalanine or tryptophan. D genes are given only for firm matches. Clone size is given for some rows only: seen once, a few or many times, or a class if the clone is expanded.

CDR3 length	D gene	V gene	J gene	clone size	CDR3 DNA	CDR3 protein
13	.	TRBV2	TRBJ1-2	.	TGTGCCAGCAGCCCCTATCCCGGGCAGGGCTACACCTTC	CASSPYPGQGYTF
15	.	TRBV28	TRBJ1-5	.	TGTGCCAGCAGTTTAAGCAGGAGGGGACATCAGCCCCAGCATTTT	CASSLSRRGHQPQHF
15	TRBD2	TRBV27	TRBJ2-7	.	TGTGCCAGCAGTTTAGCGGGGGATAGCTCCTACGAGCAGTACTTC	CASSLAGDSSYEQYF
14	.	TRBV6-6	TRBJ2-2	once	TGTGCCAGCAGCGTCAGGCTGGACACCGGGGAGCTGTTTTTT	CASSVRLDTGELFF
15	.	TRBV6-5	TRBJ1-2	.	TGTGCCAGCAGTTCAGCGCAGGGAGCTTGGTATGGCTACACCTTC	CASSSAQGAWYGYTF
13	.	TRBV5-1	TRBJ2-7	.	TGCGCCAGCAGCCTTGATAGGGACTACGAGCAGTACTTC	CASSLDRDYEQYF
15	.	TRBV19	TRBJ2-1	.	TGTGCCAGTAGTCTTCAGGGGGGACTAGGGGGAGAGCAGTTCTTC	CASSLQGGLGGEQFF
15	TRBD2	TRBV7-2	TRBJ2-5	.	TGTGCCGGCAGCTTAGCGGGACTAGCGGAAGAGACCCAGTACTTC	CAGSLAGLAEETQYF
14	TRBD1	TRBV18	TRBJ2-7	.	TGTGCCAGCTCGCCCTGGACAGGGACCTACGAGCAGTACTTC	CASSPWTGTYEQYF
15	.	TRBV6-1	TRBJ2-7	.	TGTGCCAGCAGTGAAGCCGCGGTGTTTAGGTACGAGCAGTACTTC	CASSEAAVFRYEQYF
15	.	TRBV15	TRBJ2-2	.	TGTGCCTCCGCGGCAAGGGGTCCGAACACCGGGGAGCTGTTTTTT	CASAARGPNTGELFF
14	TRBD2	TRBV7-3	TRBJ2-7	.	TGTGCCAGCAGCCCTAGCGGGAGCGCCTACGAGCAGTACTTC	CASSPSGSAYEQYF
16	.	TRBV18	TRBJ2-3	.	TGTGCCAGCTCACCACCGGTGTCGGCTGACACAGATACGCAGTATTTT	CASSPPVSADTDTQYF
16	TRBD2	TRBV5-4	TRBJ2-1	.	TGTGCCAGCAGCTTTGGTCCCGCGGGAGATTTCAATGAGCAGTTCTTC	CASSFGPAGDFNEQFF
16	TRBD1	TRBV28	TRBJ1-1	.	TGTGCCAGCAGTTCCCCCGGGACAGGGATGAACACTGAAGCTTTCTTT	CASSSPGTGMNTEAFF
15	TRBD2	TRBV5-1	TRBJ2-1	many	TGCGCCAGCAGCTTAGCGGGACTAGCAAACAATGAGCAGTTCTTC	CASSLAGLANNEQFF
15	.	TRBV28	TRBJ2-7	.	TGTGCCAGCAGTTTCTTTGGCGGGATAGTATACGAGCAGTACTTC	CASSFFGGIVYEQYF
16	.	TRBV9	TRBJ2-2	.	TGTGCCAGCAGCGTAGCTGTCAGTTGGCACACCGGGGAGCTGTTTTTT	CASSVAVSWHTGELFF
23	.	TRBV21-1	TRBJ2-7	.	TGTGCCAGCAGCAAAGTAAGGTGGATGAGGGGACAGGGTATATTTGTAGAAACCTACGAGCAGTACTTC	CASSKVRWMRGQGIFVETYEQYF
16	TRBD2	TRBV5-1	TRBJ2-1	.	TGCGCCAGCAGCCAGACTAGCGGGAGCTCCTACAATGAGCAGTTCTTC	CASSQTSGSSYNEQFF
15	TRBD2	TRBV7-7	TRBJ2-5	.	TGTGCCAGCAGCTTAGACCAAGCGGGATCGGAGACCCAGTACTTC	CASSLDQAGSETQYF
14	.	TRBV18	TRBJ1-3	.	TGTGCCAGCTCACCGTCGATCTCTGGAAACACCATATATTTT	CASSPSISGNTIYF
15	TRBD2	TRBV7-3	TRBJ2-1	.	TGTGCCAGCAGCGCAAGAAGCGGGAGATCCAATGAGCAGTTCTTC	CASSARSGRSNEQFF
15	.	TRBV7-2	TRBJ2-2	.	TGTGCCAGCAGCCCGGACGGAGCGAACACCGGGGAGCTGTTTTTT	CASSPDGANTGELFF
15	TRBD2	TRBV5-1	TRBJ2-7	once	TGCGCCAGCAGCCCGGGGGGAGGGGACTCCTACGAGCAGTACTTC	CASSPGGGDSYEQYF
16	TRBD2	TRBV11-1	TRBJ2-3	.	TGTGCCAGCAGCACGACTAGCGGGAGGCCCACAGATACGCAGTATTTT	CASSTTSGRPTDTQYF
13	.	TRBV5-1	TRBJ2-7	.	TGCGCCAGCAGCTTGGACAGGATGGGCGAGCAGTACTTC	CASSLDRMGEQYF